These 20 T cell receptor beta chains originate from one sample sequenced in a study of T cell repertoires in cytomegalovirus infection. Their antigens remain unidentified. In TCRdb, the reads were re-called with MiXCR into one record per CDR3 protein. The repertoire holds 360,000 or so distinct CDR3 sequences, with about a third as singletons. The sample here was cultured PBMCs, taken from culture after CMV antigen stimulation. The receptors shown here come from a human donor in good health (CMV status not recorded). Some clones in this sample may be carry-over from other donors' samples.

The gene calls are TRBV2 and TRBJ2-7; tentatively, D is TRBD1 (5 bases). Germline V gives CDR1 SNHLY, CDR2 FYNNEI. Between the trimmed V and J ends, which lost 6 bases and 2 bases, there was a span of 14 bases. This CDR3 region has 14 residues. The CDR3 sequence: CASSLSTVTYEQYF. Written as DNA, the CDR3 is TGTGCCAGCAGCCTATCGACAGTGACCTACGAGCAGTACTTC.

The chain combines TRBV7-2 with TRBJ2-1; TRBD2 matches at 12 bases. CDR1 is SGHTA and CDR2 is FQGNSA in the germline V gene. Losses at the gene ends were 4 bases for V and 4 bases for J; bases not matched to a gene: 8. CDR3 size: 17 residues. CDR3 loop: CASSSRTSGMRYNEQFF. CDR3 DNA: TGTGCCAGCAGCTCAAGGACTAGCGGGATGAGGTACAATGAGCAGTTCTTC.

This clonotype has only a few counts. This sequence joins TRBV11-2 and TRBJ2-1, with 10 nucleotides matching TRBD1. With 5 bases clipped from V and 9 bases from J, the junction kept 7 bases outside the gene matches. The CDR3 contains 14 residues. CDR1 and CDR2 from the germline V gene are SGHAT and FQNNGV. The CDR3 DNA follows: TGTGCCAGCAGCGCCAGGGACAGGGGATTTGAGCAGTTCTTC. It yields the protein CASSARDRGFEQFF.

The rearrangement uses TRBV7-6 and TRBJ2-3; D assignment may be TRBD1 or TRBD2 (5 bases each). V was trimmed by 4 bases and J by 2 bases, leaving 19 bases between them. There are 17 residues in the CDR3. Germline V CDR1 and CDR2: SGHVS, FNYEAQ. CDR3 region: CASSSLMGDHPTDTQYF. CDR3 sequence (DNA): TGTGCCAGCAGCTCCCTTATGGGGGACCACCCCACAGATACGCAGTATTTT. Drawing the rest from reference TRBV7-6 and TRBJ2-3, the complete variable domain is GAGVSQSPRYKVTKRGQDVALRCDPISGHVSLYWYRQALGQGPEFLTYFNYEAQQDKSGLPNDRFSAERPEGSISTLTIQRTEQRDSAMYRCASSSLMGDHPTDTQYFGPGTRLTVL.

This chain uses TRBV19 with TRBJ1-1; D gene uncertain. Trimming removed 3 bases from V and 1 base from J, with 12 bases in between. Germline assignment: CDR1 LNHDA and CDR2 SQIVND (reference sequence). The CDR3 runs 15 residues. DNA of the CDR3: TGTGCCAGTAGTATCGTCGGCAGTCCGAACACTGAAGCTTTCTTT. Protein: CASSIVGSPNTEAFF.

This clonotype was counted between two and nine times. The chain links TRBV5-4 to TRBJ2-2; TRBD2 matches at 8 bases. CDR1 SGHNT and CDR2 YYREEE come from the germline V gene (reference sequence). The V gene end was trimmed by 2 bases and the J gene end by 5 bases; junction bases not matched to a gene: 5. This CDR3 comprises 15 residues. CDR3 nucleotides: TGTGCCAGCAGCTTTAGCGGGGCCCCAACCGGGGAGCTGTTTTTT. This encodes CASSFSGAPTGELFF. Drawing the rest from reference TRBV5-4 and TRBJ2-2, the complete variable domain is ETGVTQSPTHLIKTRGQQVTLRCSSQSGHNTVSWYQQALGQGPQFIFQYYREEENGRGNFPPRFSGLQFPNYSSELNVNALELDDSALYLCASSFSGAPTGELFFGEGSRLTVL.

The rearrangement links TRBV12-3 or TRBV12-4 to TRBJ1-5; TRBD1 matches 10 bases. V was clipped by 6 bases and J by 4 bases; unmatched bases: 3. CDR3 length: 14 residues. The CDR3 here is CASRPGQGNQPQHF. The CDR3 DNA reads TGTGCCAGCAGGCCGGGACAGGGGAATCAGCCCCAGCATTTT.

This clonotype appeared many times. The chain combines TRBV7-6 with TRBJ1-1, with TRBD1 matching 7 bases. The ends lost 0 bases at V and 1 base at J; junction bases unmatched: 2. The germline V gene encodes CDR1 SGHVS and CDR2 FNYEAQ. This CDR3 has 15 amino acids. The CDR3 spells CASSLAGTANTEAFF. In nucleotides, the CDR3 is TGTGCCAGCAGCTTAGCTGGGACAGCGAACACTGAAGCTTTCTTT.

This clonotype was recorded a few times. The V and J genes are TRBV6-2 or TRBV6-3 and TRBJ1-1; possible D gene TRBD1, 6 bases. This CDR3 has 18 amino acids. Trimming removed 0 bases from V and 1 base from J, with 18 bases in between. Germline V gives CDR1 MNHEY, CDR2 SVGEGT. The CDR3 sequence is CASSYSVGTGSPNTEAFF. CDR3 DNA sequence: TGTGCCAGCAGTTACTCCGTTGGAACAGGGTCGCCGAACACTGAAGCTTTCTTT.

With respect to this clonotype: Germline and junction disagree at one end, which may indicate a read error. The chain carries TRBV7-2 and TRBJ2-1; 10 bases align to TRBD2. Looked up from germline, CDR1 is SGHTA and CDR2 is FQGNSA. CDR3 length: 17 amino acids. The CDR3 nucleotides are TGTGCCAGCAGCCTAGCGGCGCGGCTAGCGGGAGACAATGAGCAGTTCTTC. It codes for CASSLAARLAGDNEQFF.

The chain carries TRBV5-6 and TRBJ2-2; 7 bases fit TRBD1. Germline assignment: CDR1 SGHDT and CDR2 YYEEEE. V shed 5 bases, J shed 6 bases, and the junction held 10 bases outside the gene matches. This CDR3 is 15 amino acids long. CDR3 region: CASSPGTVSAGELFF. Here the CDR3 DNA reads TGTGCCAGCAGTCCAGGGACAGTATCAGCCGGGGAGCTGTTTTTT.

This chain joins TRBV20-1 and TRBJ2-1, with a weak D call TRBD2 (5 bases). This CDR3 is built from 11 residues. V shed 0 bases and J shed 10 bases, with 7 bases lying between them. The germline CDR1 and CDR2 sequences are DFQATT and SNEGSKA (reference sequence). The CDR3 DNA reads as TGCAGTGCTAGAGATCAGCGGGAGCAGTTCTTC. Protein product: CSARDQREQFF.

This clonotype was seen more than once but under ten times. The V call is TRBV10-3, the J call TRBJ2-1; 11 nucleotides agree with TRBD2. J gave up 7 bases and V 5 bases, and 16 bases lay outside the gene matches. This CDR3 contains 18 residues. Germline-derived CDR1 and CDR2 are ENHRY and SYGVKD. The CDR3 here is CAISSRSVLAGGGNEQFF. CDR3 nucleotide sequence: TGTGCCATCAGTTCTCGAAGCGTCCTAGCGGGAGGAGGGAATGAGCAGTTCTTC.

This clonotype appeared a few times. Here the CDR3 DNA reads TGTGCCAGCAGTTTAGCGCAGGAAGGACTAGCGGTGCCCTACGAGCAGTACTTC. Translation: CASSLAQEGLAVPYEQYF. This sequence joins TRBV12-3 or TRBV12-4 and TRBJ2-7; 10 bases are a match to TRBD2. The CDR3 spans 18 residues. Trimming at V came to 0 bases and at J to 2 bases, leaving 10 bases not matched to a gene.

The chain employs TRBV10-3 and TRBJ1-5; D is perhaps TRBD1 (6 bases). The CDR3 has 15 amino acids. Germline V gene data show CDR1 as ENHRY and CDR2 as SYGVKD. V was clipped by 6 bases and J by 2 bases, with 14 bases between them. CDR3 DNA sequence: TGTGCCATCAGCAAGTCAGGGGATGGCAATCAGCCCCAGCATTTT. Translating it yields CAISKSGDGNQPQHF.

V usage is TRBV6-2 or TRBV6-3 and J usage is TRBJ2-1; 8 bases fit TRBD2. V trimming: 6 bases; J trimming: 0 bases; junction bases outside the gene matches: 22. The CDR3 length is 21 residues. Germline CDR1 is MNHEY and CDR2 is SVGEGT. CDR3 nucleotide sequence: TGTGCCAGCAGACCCCGTCCAACTAAGGTAGCGGGACGCAGCTCCTACAATGAGCAGTTCTTC. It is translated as CASRPRPTKVAGRSSYNEQFF.

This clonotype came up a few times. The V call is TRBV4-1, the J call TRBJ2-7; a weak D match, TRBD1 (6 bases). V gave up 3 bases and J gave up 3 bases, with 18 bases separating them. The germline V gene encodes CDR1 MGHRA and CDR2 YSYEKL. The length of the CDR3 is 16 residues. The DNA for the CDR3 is TGCGCCAGCAGCCACTCACCACCCGGGACATACTACGAGCAGTACTTC. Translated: CASSHSPPGTYYEQYF.

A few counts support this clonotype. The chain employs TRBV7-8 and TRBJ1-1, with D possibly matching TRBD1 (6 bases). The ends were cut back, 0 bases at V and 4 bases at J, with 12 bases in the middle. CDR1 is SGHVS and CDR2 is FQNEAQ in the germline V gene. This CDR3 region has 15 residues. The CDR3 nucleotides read TGTGCCAGCAGCTTAGCTCGGGGGGGCGTCACTGAAGCTTTCTTT. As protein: CASSLARGGVTEAFF.

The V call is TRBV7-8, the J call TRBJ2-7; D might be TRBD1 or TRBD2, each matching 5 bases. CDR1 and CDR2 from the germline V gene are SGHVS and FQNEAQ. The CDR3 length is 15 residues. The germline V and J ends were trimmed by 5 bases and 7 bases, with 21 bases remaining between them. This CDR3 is CASSLPPFGGGEQYV. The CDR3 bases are TGTGCCAGCAGCCTGCCCCCATTTGGGGGTGGAGAGCAGTACGTC.

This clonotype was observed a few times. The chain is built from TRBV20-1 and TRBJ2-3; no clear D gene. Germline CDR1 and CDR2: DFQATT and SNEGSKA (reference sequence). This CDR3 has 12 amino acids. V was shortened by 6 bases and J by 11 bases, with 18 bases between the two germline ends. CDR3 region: CSARPDEPRQYF. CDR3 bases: TGCAGTGCGAGACCGGATGAACCAAGGCAGTATTTT.